These 21 T cell receptor beta chains came from one sample sequenced in a study of T cells in Graves' hyperthyroidism and ophthalmopathy. Amplification of TCR beta CDR3 regions used RNA as the template. First-round RT-PCR of the TCR CDR3 relied on the HTBI primer set. TCRdb re-called the multiplex PCR reads with MiXCR, one entry per CDR3 protein. The sample holds nearly 750,000 distinct CDR3 sequences, about a third seen once. The sample taken for sequencing was blood. The receptors were sampled from a woman aged 40 to 50 with Graves' hyperthyroidism.

This sequence joins TRBV25-1 and TRBJ2-7; 8 nucleotides agree with TRBD1. TRBJ2-5 explains the end of the DNA better; the J call may be wrong. The length of the CDR3 is 14 residues. Germline V CDR1 and CDR2: MGHDK, SYGVNS. CDR3 DNA sequence: TGTGCCAGCAGCTGGTCAGGGGGCCGAGGGACCCAGTACTTC. The encoded protein is CASSWSGGRGTQYF.

The sample holds a few counts of this clonotype. The chain employs TRBV7-2 and TRBJ2-2; 7 bases line up with TRBD1. CDR3 length equals 15 residues. V gave up 5 bases and J gave up 2 bases; unmatched junction bases: 5. CDR1 and CDR2 from the germline V gene are SGHTA and FQGNSA. Here the CDR3 reads CASSAGTVNTGELFF. Here the CDR3 DNA reads TGTGCCAGCAGCGCCGGGACAGTAAACACCGGGGAGCTGTTTTTT. Looking up the rest from reference TRBV7-2 and TRBJ2-2 gives the full variable domain: GAGVSQSPSNKVTEKGKDVELRCDPISGHTALYWYRQSLGQGLEFLIYFQGNSAPDKSGLPSDRFSAERTGGSVSTLTIQRTQQEDSAVYLCASSAGTVNTGELFFGEGSRLTVL.

This chain uses TRBV29-1 with TRBJ1-5, with D hard to call. In germline, CDR1 is SQVTM, CDR2 ANQGSEA. Trimming cost V 6 bases and J 7 bases, with 7 bases left between them. The CDR3 consists of 10 residues. In nucleotides, the CDR3 is TGCAGCGTCAACGGACAGCCCCAGCATTTT. It specifies CSVNGQPQHF.

The CDR3 region is CSAFSLDQPQHF. The CDR3 DNA is TGCAGTGCCTTCTCTTTGGATCAGCCCCAGCATTTT. The gene calls are TRBV20-1 and TRBJ1-5; D ambiguous. V was trimmed by 6 bases and J by 5 bases, leaving 11 bases between them. The germline gives CDR1 DFQATT, CDR2 SNEGSKA (reference sequence). CDR3 length: 12 residues.

The CDR3 region has the DNA TGCAGCGTTGAAGGCACAGGGGCGGTCACTGAAGCTTTCTTT. It translates to CSVEGTGAVTEAFF. The chain carries TRBV29-1 and TRBJ1-1; 7 nucleotides agree with TRBD1. The CDR3 has 14 residues. The trim removed 1 base at V and 4 bases at J, leaving 6 bases unmatched. Per germline, CDR1 SQVTM and CDR2 ANQGSEA.

V and J are TRBV7-2 and TRBJ1-4; D not resolved. The CDR3 loop spans 14 amino acids. V was pared by 5 bases and J by 7 bases, with 14 bases between. CDR1 SGHTA and CDR2 FQGNSA come from the germline V gene. The CDR3 bases are TGTGCCAGCAGCAACCCAAAGGAGCGTGAAAAACTGTTTTTT. Its protein is CASSNPKEREKLFF.

This clonotype was detected many times. The chain combines TRBV10-3 with TRBJ1-2; D might be TRBD1 (5 bases). V was trimmed by 6 bases and J by 8 bases, leaving 16 bases between them. Germline V lookup: CDR1 ENHRY, CDR2 SYGVKD. The CDR3 covers 13 residues. The CDR3 reads CAISADSGRGYTF. In DNA, the CDR3 is TGTGCCATCAGCGCCGACAGTGGACGGGGCTACACCTTC.

This chain uses TRBV6-5 with TRBJ2-1, with D hard to call. V was shortened by 5 bases and J by 9 bases, with 5 bases between the two germline ends. The V gene's germline CDR1 is MNHEY and CDR2 SVGAGI. This CDR3 spans 10 amino acids. For the CDR3, the DNA is TGTGCCAGCAGTGCGCTTGAGCAGTTCTTC. It codes for CASSALEQFF.

This rearrangement joins TRBV19 to TRBJ2-3, with D hard to call. Germline V gene sequence: CDR1 LNHDA, CDR2 SQIVND (reference sequence). The CDR3 loop spans 15 amino acids. V dropped 7 bases and J dropped 1 base, with 15 bases sitting between them. CDR3 coding DNA: TGTGCCAGTAACCACCCCGGTAGTGGCACAGATACGCAGTATTTT. Its protein is CASNHPGSGTDTQYF.

The V gene is TRBV9, the J gene TRBJ1-1; no clear D. Germline V gene data show CDR1 as SGDLS and CDR2 as YYNGEE. This CDR3 has 15 amino acids. V lost 4 bases and J 1 base, leaving 14 bases between the germline ends. The CDR3 spells CASSPIVGSNTEAFF. CDR3 nucleotides: TGTGCCAGCAGCCCCATTGTAGGGTCGAACACTGAAGCTTTCTTT.

Concerning this clonotype itself: A much larger clone is a single base away; this may be a read error. The genes are TRBV25-1 and TRBJ1-2; 10 bases fit TRBD1. From germline, CDR1 is MGHDK and CDR2 SYGVNS. Trimming took 6 bases from V and 9 from J; bases not matched to a gene: 10. The CDR3 runs to 14 residues. This CDR3 reads CASSNTDRGHRYTF. The CDR3 DNA reads TGTGCCAGCAGCAACACAGACAGGGGGCATCGCTACACCTTC.

The rearrangement uses TRBV11-2 and TRBJ2-3, with 9 bases identical to TRBD2. Germline CDR1 is SGHAT and CDR2 is FQNNGV. V shed 5 bases, J shed 1 base, and the junction held 19 bases outside the gene matches. This CDR3 is 20 amino acids long. CDR3 nucleotide sequence: TGTGCCAGCAGCCACAACCCGCCAAAACTAGCGGGTTACCGCACAGATACGCAGTATTTT. Translating gives CASSHNPPKLAGYRTDTQYF.

The chain combines TRBV28 with TRBJ1-4; D not certain. Germline V CDR1 and CDR2: MDHEN, SYDVKM. V lost 7 bases and J lost 6, with 15 bases in between. The length of the CDR3 is 14 residues. The CDR3 region is CASNPLGRDEKLFF. For the CDR3, the DNA is TGTGCCAGCAACCCCCTGGGGAGGGATGAAAAACTGTTTTTT.

This clonotype came up a few times. The CDR3 nucleotides are TGTGCCAGCAATCAGGGGACAGGCGCGCATGGCTACACCTTC. This gives the protein CASNQGTGAHGYTF. The rearrangement joins TRBV6-6 to TRBJ1-2; 8 bases are shared with TRBD1. Germline lookup yields CDR1 MNHNY and CDR2 SVGAGI (reference sequence). Losses at the gene ends were 7 bases for V and 6 bases for J; bases not matched to a gene: 10. The CDR3 totals 14 residues.

In this sample, this clonotype turned up many times. The chain links TRBV10-3 to TRBJ1-1; D unresolved. Germline CDR1 and CDR2: ENHRY and SYGVKD. Trimming took 3 bases from V and 5 from J, leaving 7 bases between them. The CDR3 is 12 residues long. This CDR3 is CAISEKATEAFF. DNA of the CDR3: TGTGCCATCAGTGAAAAGGCGACTGAAGCTTTCTTT.

There are many counts of this clonotype. This chain joins TRBV29-1 and TRBJ1-2; tentatively, D is TRBD1 (6 bases). The CDR3 spans 14 residues. V lost 5 bases, J lost 0 bases, and 13 bases lay in between. CDR1 SQVTM and CDR2 ANQGSEA come from the germline V gene. This CDR3 is CSVPGARANYGYTF. The CDR3 region has the DNA TGCAGCGTTCCAGGGGCCAGGGCTAACTATGGCTACACCTTC.

This clonotype has at least ten counts. The rearrangement links TRBV27 to TRBJ1-2; D is unresolved. CDR3 length equals 14 residues. Trimming left V 2 bases short and J 7 bases short, with 14 bases between. CDR1 and CDR2 (germline): MNHEY, SMNVEV (reference sequence). The CDR3 DNA follows: TGTGCCAGCAGTTTAATGGCATTCGGCTCTGGCTACACCTTC. Amino acid sequence: CASSLMAFGSGYTF.

This clonotype has only a few counts. This sequence joins TRBV20-1 and TRBJ1-4; D is possibly TRBD1 (6 bases). The ends were cut back, 4 bases at V and 8 bases at J, with 17 bases in the middle. CDR1 DFQATT and CDR2 SNEGSKA come from the germline V gene (reference sequence). CDR3 length: 14 amino acids. The CDR3 reads CSATPGHQGEKLFF. CDR3 nucleotide sequence: TGCAGTGCTACCCCGGGACACCAAGGAGAAAAACTGTTTTTT.

The chain employs TRBV10-3 and TRBJ1-6, with a tentative D call TRBD1 (5 bases). The CDR3 length is 16 residues. Germline V gives CDR1 ENHRY, CDR2 SYGVKD. V lost 2 bases, J lost 8 bases, and 16 bases lay in between. The CDR3 nucleotides read TGTGCCATCAGTGAGAAAGTGGACAAAGTCTATTCACCCCTCCACTTT. This gives the protein CAISEKVDKVYSPLHF.

This chain links TRBV2 with TRBJ2-7, with a weak D call TRBD1 (6 bases). V lost 6 bases and J 0 bases, leaving 18 bases between the germline ends. The germline V gene has CDR1 SNHLY and CDR2 FYNNEI. This CDR3 is 16 amino acids long. CDR3 protein: CASSQERGGISYEQYF. In DNA, the CDR3 is TGTGCCAGCAGCCAAGAACGAGGGGGAATCTCCTACGAGCAGTACTTC.

The J gene is TRBJ2-7, the V gene TRBV7-2; TRBD2 agrees at 7 bases. This CDR3 spans 14 amino acids. Germline trimming cut 6 bases from V and 9 bases from J; bases unmatched to any gene: 14. From germline, CDR1 is SGHTA and CDR2 FQGNSA. The CDR3 DNA is TGTGCCAGCAGTCCCGGACTAGTCCCAGATACGCAGTACTTC. The encoded protein is CASSPGLVPDTQYF.